This TCR beta chain was sequenced in a study of lymphopenia after photon versus proton radiotherapy. Germline CDR1 and CDR2: MDHEN and SYDVKM. Between the trimmed V and J ends, which lost 5 bases and 10 bases, there was a span of 12 bases. The CDR3 loop spans 11 amino acids. Data came from immunoSEQ multiplex PCR; TCRdb stores just in-frame clones and leaves some out. The data contain 150,000 to 200,000 clones, 80% to 90% of them singletons. This specimen consisted of peripheral blood, obtained from a patient treated with photon-based radiotherapy. The clonotype originates from a man aged 50 to 60 with gastric cancer. J is TRBJ2-7 and V is TRBV28, with D uncertain. CDR3 protein: CASSEFGEQYF. The CDR3 DNA sequence: TGTGCCAGCAGTGAGTTCGGTGAACAGTACTTC.